The rows below give T cell receptor beta chains drawn from one sample of a study of T cell repertoires in cytomegalovirus infection. TCRdb fed the reads into MiXCR, producing one record per CDR3 protein. The sample records approximately 500,000 distinct CDR3 sequences, 30% to 40% being singletons. Their antigens remain unidentified. Here the sequenced sample was cultured PBMCs, taken from culture after CMV antigen stimulation. The receptors derive from a human donor in good health (CMV status not recorded). Some clones in this sample may be carry-over from other donors' samples. CDR3s include the opening cysteine and the closing phenylalanine or tryptophan. Fields, in order: J gene, clone size, D gene, V gene, CDR3 DNA, CDR3 protein. The D gene is left open where the match is weak. Clone size is given for some rows only: seen once, a few or many times, or a class if the clone is expanded.

TRBJ2-7	few	.	TRBV7-4	TGTGCCAGCAGCTTAAGCGTTCCGGGGAAGGGAATTGGGGTCTACGAGCAGTACTTC	CASSLSVPGKGIGVYEQYF
TRBJ2-3	.	.	TRBV2	TGTGCCAGCAGTGAAAAGCGGAGCACAGATACGCAGTATTTT	CASSEKRSTDTQYF
TRBJ2-2	few	TRBD2	TRBV9	TGTGCCAGCAGCGTAGCTACGGGGCTAGCGGGGAACACCGGGGAGCTGTTTTTT	CASSVATGLAGNTGELFF
TRBJ2-1	.	.	TRBV7-2	TGTGCCAGCAGCTTAGGATGGATTGATGAGCAGTTCTTC	CASSLGWIDEQFF
TRBJ1-1	few	.	TRBV19	TGTGCCAGTAGTATTGGGGCGGGGGCCGCCACTGAAGCTTTCTTT	CASSIGAGAATEAFF
TRBJ2-1	.	.	TRBV10-3	TGTGCCATCAGTGAGTCACAGGGTCGGTACAATGAGCAGTTCTTC	CAISESQGRYNEQFF
TRBJ1-2	many	TRBD1	TRBV12-3/TRBV12-4	TGTGCCAGCAGCCCACGGACAGGTCGAAGCTATGGCTACACCTTC	CASSPRTGRSYGYTF
TRBJ2-2	.	.	TRBV7-2	TGTGCCAGCAGCTTAAGAAGGGGAGCGGGCAACACCGGGGAGCTGTTTTTT	CASSLRRGAGNTGELFF
TRBJ2-7	.	TRBD1	TRBV6-6	TGTGCCAGCAGCTACCGACAGGGCCGGGCCGCTCACTACGAGCAGTACTTC	CASSYRQGRAAHYEQYF
TRBJ1-4	.	.	TRBV12-3/TRBV12-4	TGTGCCAGCAGTTTAGGACAGGTCGCTGAAAAACTGTTTTTT	CASSLGQVAEKLFF
TRBJ2-5	few	.	TRBV7-2	TGTGCCAGCAGCTCACGGGGGGACAGTTTTTTGAAGACCCAGTACTTC	CASSSRGDSFLKTQYF
TRBJ2-5	few	TRBD2	TRBV7-8	TGTGCCAGCAATATCGGACGCGGGAGGCTGGGGTGGGAGACCCAGTACTTC	CASNIGRGRLGWETQYF
TRBJ2-1	.	.	TRBV5-1	TGCGCCAGCACTTACTACAATGAGCAGTTCTTC	CASTYYNEQFF
TRBJ2-7	.	.	TRBV5-4	TGTGCCAGCAGTACATCGCCTGTGAGCTCCTACGAGCAGTACTTC	CASSTSPVSSYEQYF
TRBJ2-5	.	.	TRBV7-2	TGTGCCAGCAGCTCGGAGTACCAAGAGACCCAGTACTTC	CASSSEYQETQYF
TRBJ2-5	few	.	TRBV24-1	TGTGCCACCAGTGAAAGGGTGGGGGCCCAAGAGACCCAGTACTTC	CATSERVGAQETQYF
TRBJ2-1	.	TRBD2	TRBV7-8	TGTGCCAGCAGCTTAGAGGCTAGCGGGAGGGCCTTTTCTCTCAATGAGCAGTTCTTC	CASSLEASGRAFSLNEQFF
TRBJ2-4	few	TRBD2	TRBV6-2/TRBV6-3	TGTGCCAGCAGAATAACATCTAGCGGGTTATTTGTGGAAAACATTCAGTACTTC	CASRITSSGLFVENIQYF
TRBJ2-7	many	.	TRBV11-2	TGTGCCAGCAGCTTAGGATTGGGGGACACCCTCCCCTACGAGCAGTACTTC	CASSLGLGDTLPYEQYF
TRBJ2-2	few	TRBD2	TRBV7-2	TGTGCCAGCAGCTTAGCGGGCGCTAGCGGGAGGGCCGGGGAGCTGTTTTTT	CASSLAGASGRAGELFF
TRBJ1-5	.	.	TRBV5-6	TGTGCCAGCAGTCGTGGACCGCGCGGTCAGCCCCAGCATTTT	CASSRGPRGQPQHF
TRBJ2-1	many	TRBD2	TRBV7-8	TGTGCCAGCAGCTTAGAATTGTCTGGCGGGAGCGATGAGCAGTTCTTC	CASSLELSGGSDEQFF
TRBJ2-1	few	.	TRBV27	TGTGCCAGCAGCCGTCTAGGCTATGAGCAGTTCTTC	CASSRLGYEQFF
TRBJ2-7	many	TRBD2	TRBV7-2	TGTGCCAGCAGCGAGGGACTAGCGGGGAACACCTACGAGCAGTACTTC	CASSEGLAGNTYEQYF
TRBJ2-7	many	TRBD2	TRBV7-2	TGTGCCAGCAGCTTCCTAGCGGGAGTGTGGGAGCAGTACTTC	CASSFLAGVWEQYF
TRBJ2-7	few	.	TRBV10-3	TGTGCCATCAGTTTGGCGGAGGGGACCTACGAGCAGTACTTC	CAISLAEGTYEQYF
TRBJ2-2	many	.	TRBV7-2	TGTGCCAGCAGCTCAGGGTTCGGGGAGCTGTTTTTT	CASSSGFGELFF
TRBJ1-5	.	.	TRBV20-1	TGCAGTCCCAAGGGCGGAGGGAATCAGCCCCAGCATTTT	CSPKGGGNQPQHF
TRBJ1-1	.	.	TRBV4-2	TGTGCCAGCAGCCAAGAATTGTACGGGCCGGGGGCTTTCTTT	CASSQELYGPGAFF
TRBJ1-6	few	.	TRBV5-1	TGCGCCAGCAGCCTAGGAACCAGGGGACGCCCCTATAATTCACCCCTCCACTTT	CASSLGTRGRPYNSPLHF
TRBJ2-2	.	.	TRBV11-2	TGTGCCAGCAGCTTAGTCAGAGGGGGTCGCACCGGGGAGCTGTTTTTT	CASSLVRGGRTGELFF
TRBJ2-1	.	.	TRBV27	TGTGCCAGCAGTTTAATGCAGTACAATGAGCAGTTCTTC	CASSLMQYNEQFF
TRBJ2-1	.	.	TRBV12-3/TRBV12-4	TGTGCCAGCAGTTTAGGGGGCGCGGTGGATGAGCAGTTCTTC	CASSLGGAVDEQFF
TRBJ2-3	.	.	TRBV7-6	TGTGCCAGCAGCTTTTCACAGGGTTATTCAGATACGCAGTATTTT	CASSFSQGYSDTQYF
TRBJ2-5	.	.	TRBV29-1	TGCAGCGTTGAAGCCATCAGGGGGGGGACCCAGTACTTC	CSVEAIRGGTQYF
TRBJ2-3	few	TRBD1	TRBV19	TGTGCCAGTACGGGACAGGGGTCAACTGATACGCAGTATTTT	CASTGQGSTDTQYF
TRBJ1-6	.	.	TRBV6-1	TGTGCCAGCAGTGAAGCGGCGGGACCATATAATTCACCCCTCCACTTT	CASSEAAGPYNSPLHF
TRBJ1-1	once	.	TRBV20-1	TGCAGTGCTGAAATTATATGGCAGGGGAGGACTGAAGCTTTCTTT	CSAEIIWQGRTEAFF
TRBJ1-2	.	.	TRBV7-9	TGTGCCAGCAGCTTAGCTCGGGGGTTCTATGGCTACACCTTC	CASSLARGFYGYTF
TRBJ2-3	few	.	TRBV10-3	TGTGCCATCAGTGAGTCGTCAGGGACGGGAAGCACAGATACGCAGTATTTT	CAISESSGTGSTDTQYF
TRBJ1-6	few	.	TRBV7-2	TGTGCCAGCAGCTTGGGGGGCCCAATGAATTCACCCCTCCACTTT	CASSLGGPMNSPLHF
TRBJ1-6	.	.	TRBV6-6	TGTGCCAGCAGGACCCGAGAGGGGAAACATAATTCACCCCTCCACTTT	CASRTREGKHNSPLHF
TRBJ2-1	few	.	TRBV7-6	TGTGCCAGCAGCTTAGGGGGTGGGTACGGCGGATACAATGAGCAGTTCTTC	CASSLGGGYGGYNEQFF
TRBJ1-4	.	.	TRBV4-1	TGCGCCAGCAGCTTTATCGACAGTGGGGGTGAAAAACTGTTTTTT	CASSFIDSGGEKLFF
TRBJ1-2	.	.	TRBV4-1	TGCGCCAGCAGCCAACTGCAGGGGACCTATGGCTACACCTTC	CASSQLQGTYGYTF
TRBJ2-2	.	.	TRBV7-9	TGTGCCAGCAGCTTAGGTGGGGGCGGCACCGGGGAGCTGTTTTTT	CASSLGGGGTGELFF
TRBJ2-1	.	TRBD1	TRBV6-9	TGTGCCAGCAACCTGGGGGCGGGACAGGGAATCAATGAGCAGTTCTTC	CASNLGAGQGINEQFF
TRBJ1-1	.	.	TRBV10-3	TGTGCCATCAGCTCAGGGTTCACTGAAGCTTTCTTT	CAISSGFTEAFF
TRBJ2-5	.	TRBD1	TRBV7-9	TGTGCCAGCAGCCCGGACAGGGTGGTGGCGGAGACCCAGTACTTC	CASSPDRVVAETQYF
TRBJ1-5	few	.	TRBV19	TGTGCCACCTCGGGGGGAGGAGGAGACAATCAGCCCCAGCATTTT	CATSGGGGDNQPQHF
TRBJ2-1	few	TRBD1	TRBV24-1	TGTGCCACCAGTGATCTGACAGGGAGCTACAATGAGCAGTTCTTC	CATSDLTGSYNEQFF
TRBJ2-1	.	TRBD2	TRBV19	TGTGCCAGTAGTATCGCGGGAGGCCGATACAATGAGCAGTTCTTC	CASSIAGGRYNEQFF
TRBJ1-5	few	.	TRBV28	TGTGCCAGCAGTTCCAGGGAATCTGGCAATCAGCCCCAGCATTTT	CASSSRESGNQPQHF